This T cell receptor beta chain was recovered during a study of beta chain features in type 1 diabetes. About the research overall: Examined across all samples were almost 110 million sorted cells.

Investigators reverse transcribed all isolated RNA, so they sequenced expressed TCRB transcripts. Profiled with immunoSEQ multiplex PCR; TCRdb holds only in-frame clones, not every one. The repertoire holds about 220,000 clones, with approximately 10% as singletons. A remark on this clone: Its antigen remains unknown.

This CDR3 spans 15 amino acids. Per germline, CDR1 SGHTA and CDR2 FQGNSA. With 1 base removed from V and 6 bases from J, the gap between germline ends came to 16 bases. Study findings and constraints: A cDNA-based sequencing approach could over-represent cells with high TCR expression. Shorter templates might be favored by PCR, and equally so in patients and in controls.

The sequence derives from a man younger than 30 in good health. The gene calls are TRBV7-2 and TRBJ2-7; the D gene is possibly TRBD1 (6 bases). What was sequenced was central memory CD4+ T cells from blood. As DNA, the CDR3 is TGTGCCAGCAGCTTAGTTCGGACAGTCGGATCCGAGCAGTACTTC. Encoded protein: CASSLVRTVGSEQYF.